The present T cell receptor (beta chain) was sequenced within a study of tumour-infiltrating T cells in Burkitt lymphoma. For the study at large: This cohort included all epidemiological subtypes of Burkitt lymphoma.

Here immunoSEQ multiplex PCR was the method, and the copy in TCRdb shows in-frame clones only, minus some. The sample lists around 50,000 clones; 30% to 40% were seen once. The germline V and J ends were trimmed by 0 bases and 2 bases, with 14 bases remaining between them. This CDR3 is built from 16 residues. The germline V gene has CDR1 SGHNT and CDR2 YYREEE (reference sequence). Points on this clone: Its antigen remains unknown.

Findings and caveats of the study: Public clonotypes, several, appeared across numerous Burkitt lymphoma patients.

This clonotype originated in a human donor with Burkitt lymphoma. The chain recombines TRBV5-4 with TRBJ2-5; D may be TRBD1 (5 bases). Sequences were obtained from tumor tissue. The CDR3 sequence: CASSLGLGLRQETQYF. The CDR3 DNA is TGTGCCAGCAGCTTGGGGTTGGGGCTGCGGCAAGAGACCCAGTACTTC. Using reference TRBV5-4 and TRBJ2-5 for the parts outside the CDR3, the full variable domain is ETGVTQSPTHLIKTRGQQVTLRCSSQSGHNTVSWYQQALGQGPQFIFQYYREEENGRGNFPPRFSGLQFPNYSSELNVNALELDDSALYLCASSLGLGLRQETQYFGPGTRLLVL.